Below, 22 T cell receptor beta chains from the same sample are listed, as sequenced in a study of graft-versus-host responses after intestinal transplantation. TCRdb keeps only in-frame clones here, not all; method: immunoSEQ multiplex PCR. The table includes 16,000 or so clones, 85% to 95% detected once. Here the sequenced sample was PBMCs, taken 23 days after intestinal transplant. Receptors originate from a human patient who received an intestinal transplant, so some T cells may come from the graft donor.

The rearrangement joins TRBV6-5 to TRBJ2-7, with unresolved D. Germline V gene data show CDR1 as MNHEY and CDR2 as SVGAGI. V dropped 3 bases and J dropped 2 bases, with 8 bases sitting between them. This CDR3 has 13 amino acids. The DNA of the CDR3 is TGTGCCAGCAGTTATGGCGGAACCTACGAGCAGTACTTC. This encodes CASSYGGTYEQYF.

The chain couples TRBV27 to TRBJ2-7, with 11 bases identical to TRBD1. The CDR3 extends over 14 amino acids. From germline, CDR1 is MNHEY and CDR2 SMNVEV (reference sequence). V lost 10 bases, J lost 5 bases, and 10 bases stayed unmatched. The CDR3 reads CATGGDRGVHEQYF. CDR3 coding DNA: TGTGCCACAGGCGGGGACAGGGGGGTCCACGAGCAGTACTTC.

This clone was detected only once. Here the CDR3 reads CSVEPFAQGNEQYF. The CDR3 DNA reads TGCAGCGTTGAACCATTCGCCCAGGGTAACGAGCAGTACTTC. The rearrangement joins TRBV29-1 to TRBJ2-5, with TRBD1 as a possible D gene (5 bases). Near its end, the DNA agrees better with TRBJ2-7, so the J call may be wrong. The CDR3 totals 14 residues. CDR1 SQVTM and CDR2 ANQGSEA come from the germline V gene.

The chain recombines TRBV6-6 with TRBJ2-3; no definite D call. The CDR3 runs 13 residues. Trimming shortened V by 6 bases and J by 5 bases, and 12 bases separated the two germline ends. The germline V gene encodes CDR1 MNHNY and CDR2 SVGAGI (reference sequence). As DNA, the CDR3 is TGTGCCAGCAGCTTCCTGGAGAAAGATACGCAGTATTTT. Its protein product is CASSFLEKDTQYF.

The rearrangement links TRBV6-6 to TRBJ1-5; D uncertain. This CDR3 spans 15 amino acids. Germline CDR1 MNHNY, CDR2 SVGAGI (reference sequence). Trimming cost V 2 bases and J 0 bases, with 8 bases left between them. The CDR3 sequence: CASSYGRYSNQPQHF. The DNA for the CDR3 is TGTGCCAGCAGTTACGGGCGTTATAGCAATCAGCCCCAGCATTTT.

The chain recombines TRBV4-2 with TRBJ2-2; 8 bases match TRBD2. The CDR3 runs to 15 residues. CDR1 and CDR2 (germline): LGHNA, YNFKEQ. Trimming cost V 5 bases and J 8 bases; bases outside gene matches: 10. The CDR3 loop reads CASSSRAGVVGELFF. The CDR3 coding sequence is TGTGCCAGCAGCTCCCGAGCGGGAGTGGTGGGGGAGCTGTTTTTT.

This chain uses TRBV4-1 with TRBJ2-7; 7 bases are a match to TRBD1. Trimming removed 0 bases from V and 2 bases from J; junction bases left unmatched: 4. The V gene's germline CDR1 is MGHRA and CDR2 YSYEKL. The CDR3 consists of 15 residues. The CDR3 DNA sequence: TGCGCCAGCAGCCAAGAGGGGACAGCGACCTACGAGCAGTACTTC. Translated, it gives CASSQEGTATYEQYF.

This chain connects TRBV10-3 to TRBJ2-1; D unresolved. The CDR3 has 15 residues. The germline V gene encodes CDR1 ENHRY and CDR2 SYGVKD. The V and J ends lost 0 bases and 3 bases respectively, with 9 bases between them. The CDR3 is CAISESMFYYNEQFF. The CDR3 DNA follows: TGTGCCATCAGTGAGTCTATGTTCTACTACAATGAGCAGTTCTTC.

The sample holds a few counts of this clone. The sample carries other DNA sequences with the same CDR3. The chain uses TRBV27 and TRBJ2-7; D gene ambiguous. Per the germline V gene, CDR1 is MNHEY and CDR2 is SMNVEV (reference sequence). The CDR3 length is 13 residues. Trimming pared 3 bases from V and 1 base from J, leaving 7 bases between. The CDR3 DNA is TGTGCCAGCAGTTTGACTGGGTCCTACGAGCAGTACTTC. This gives the protein CASSLTGSYEQYF.

J is TRBJ2-7 and V is TRBV4-1, with TRBD2 as a possible D gene (6 bases). V was trimmed by 0 bases and J by 2 bases, leaving 8 bases between them. The CDR3 has 14 amino acids. Germline CDR1 MGHRA, CDR2 YSYEKL. DNA of the CDR3: TGCGCCAGCAGCCAAGAGTCGGGGGCCTACGAGCAGTACTTC. As protein: CASSQESGAYEQYF.

The rearrangement joins TRBV12-5 to TRBJ1-1; no firm D call. V gave up 2 bases and J gave up 3 bases, with 7 bases separating them. This CDR3 spans 13 amino acids. Germline V CDR1 and CDR2: LGHNT, FRNRAP. The CDR3 coding sequence is TGTGCTAGTGGTTTGAATCATTACACTGAAGCTTTCTTT. It translates to CASGLNHYTEAFF.

The chain employs TRBV15 and TRBJ2-1, with D possibly matching TRBD1 (5 bases). Trimming shortened V by 0 bases and J by 13 bases, and 13 bases separated the two germline ends. CDR3 length: 13 residues. The germline V gene has CDR1 LNHNV and CDR2 YYDKDF (reference sequence). The CDR3 DNA reads TGTGCCACCAGCAGAGATTTGACAGACCTCCAGTTCTTC. The encoded protein is CATSRDLTDLQFF.

A single count supports this clone. The V gene is TRBV5-8, the J gene TRBJ2-4; perhaps TRBD1 as D (6 bases). Germline assignment: CDR1 SGHTS and CDR2 YDEGEE. V lost 0 bases and J lost 1, with 14 bases in between. The CDR3 loop spans 17 amino acids. CDR3 residues: CASSLARGRSAKNIQYF. The CDR3 DNA follows: TGTGCCAGCAGCTTGGCCAGGGGAAGGTCGGCCAAAAACATTCAGTACTTC.

The chain has TRBV29-1 and TRBJ1-5; tentative D call: TRBD1 (5 bases). This CDR3 comprises 10 residues. Per germline, CDR1 SQVTM and CDR2 ANQGSEA. V was pared by 6 bases and J by 11 bases, with 11 bases between. DNA of the CDR3: TGCAGCGTCTCTTGGGGGGCCCAGCATTTT. This encodes CSVSWGAQHF.

The V and J genes are TRBV7-9 and TRBJ2-7; D not resolved. V was shortened by 5 bases and J by 3 bases, with 11 bases between the two germline ends. This CDR3 contains 13 residues. Germline V gene data show CDR1 as SEHNR and CDR2 as FQNEAQ (reference sequence). The CDR3 DNA follows: TGTGCCAGCAGCCAGGCGGCTGACTACGAGCAGTACTTC. Translated, it gives CASSQAADYEQYF.

This clone is a singleton in its sample. The chain couples TRBV27 to TRBJ1-6; the match to TRBD1 covers 9 bases. Germline CDR1 is MNHEY and CDR2 is SMNVEV (reference sequence). V lost 6 bases to trimming and J lost 8 bases; unmatched junction nucleotides: 5. The CDR3 covers 14 residues. The CDR3 sequence: CASSPGQGDSPLHF. The CDR3 DNA is TGTGCCAGCAGCCCGGGACAGGGAGATTCACCCCTCCACTTT.

The genes are TRBV6-6 and TRBJ2-5; D is possibly TRBD1 (6 bases). Between the trimmed V and J ends, which lost 6 bases and 5 bases, there was a span of 13 bases. This CDR3 is built from 13 residues. CDR1 and CDR2 (germline): MNHNY, SVGAGI (reference sequence). The CDR3 coding sequence is TGTGCCAGCAGCCACCATGACAGGGAGACCCAGTACTTC. Translated, it gives CASSHHDRETQYF.

The rearrangement uses TRBV4-1 and TRBJ1-1; D unclear. Trimming stripped 1 base from V and 3 bases from J, with 9 bases between. This CDR3 is 14 amino acids long. Germline CDR1 MGHRA, CDR2 YSYEKL. The CDR3 DNA follows: TGCGCCAGCAGCCAAGTACAACAGTACACTGAAGCTTTCTTT. Protein: CASSQVQQYTEAFF.

The chain couples TRBV27 to TRBJ2-3, with D hard to call. V was trimmed by 7 bases and J by 3 bases, leaving 5 bases between them. The CDR3 extends over 11 amino acids. Germline V gene data show CDR1 as MNHEY and CDR2 as SMNVEV (reference sequence). Here the CDR3 reads CASTMTDTQYF. As DNA, the CDR3 is TGTGCCAGCACCATGACAGATACGCAGTATTTT.

This clone appeared once. J is TRBJ2-1 and V is TRBV27, with TRBD2 identical over 8 bases. Trimming cost V 2 bases and J 8 bases; bases outside gene matches: 11. Germline loops: CDR1 MNHEY, CDR2 SMNVEV (reference sequence). This CDR3 has 16 residues. CDR3 in amino acids: CASSLTTSALRDEQFF. As DNA, the CDR3 is TGTGCCAGCAGTTTAACGACTAGCGCTTTGCGAGATGAGCAGTTCTTC.

The chain joins TRBV6-5 to TRBJ2-7, with TRBD1 matching over 9 bases. The V segment lost 3 bases and the J segment 5 bases; nucleotides outside the gene matches: 8. Germline V CDR1 and CDR2: MNHEY, SVGAGI. The CDR3 has 15 amino acids. CDR3 protein: CASSYSDRGGNEQYF. CDR3 DNA sequence: TGTGCCAGCAGTTATTCGGACAGGGGAGGGAACGAGCAGTACTTC.

The rearrangement uses TRBV6-1 and TRBJ2-7; D is unresolved. This CDR3 comprises 15 residues. Germline V lookup: CDR1 MNHNS, CDR2 SASEGT. V was trimmed by 1 base and J by 3 bases, leaving 13 bases between them. The CDR3 nucleotides are TGTGCCAGCAGTGAAGATCTCTACCTCGGCTACGAGCAGTACTTC. Translated, it gives CASSEDLYLGYEQYF.